Presented here are 20 T cell receptor beta chains from one specimen sequenced in a study of T-cell memory formation after mild COVID-19. TCRdb recomputed calls from the 5' RACE reads with MiXCR, one row per CDR3 protein. The repertoire consists of under 550,000 distinct CDR3 sequences, with 15% to 20% occurring once and the leading ten covering over 9%. Sequenced sample: PBMCs or a T cell subset sorted from them (not recorded which). The receptors were sampled from an adult woman who had mild COVID-19 (a few samples of this study predate the infection). Cell type and time point are not known.

The rearrangement joins TRBV4-3 to TRBJ2-5; TRBD2 aligns across 10 bases. With 1 base clipped from V and 1 base from J, the junction kept 6 bases outside the gene matches. CDR1 and CDR2 from the germline V gene are LGHNA and YSLEER. The CDR3 runs to 17 residues. The CDR3 here is CASSQAPSGSGQETQYF. The CDR3 coding sequence is TGCGCCAGCAGCCAAGCTCCTAGCGGGAGCGGCCAAGAGACCCAGTACTTC.

In this sample, this clonotype turned up many times. This chain links TRBV15 with TRBJ2-3, with TRBD2 identical over 9 bases. CDR1 is LNHNV, CDR2 YYDKDF, per germline (reference sequence). The CDR3 covers 16 residues. V trimming: 1 base; J trimming: 1 base; junction bases outside the gene matches: 3. The CDR3 loop reads CATSRARTSGTDTQYF. CDR3 nucleotide sequence: TGTGCCACCAGCAGAGCCCGGACTAGCGGCACAGATACGCAGTATTTT.

The V gene is TRBV4-2, the J gene TRBJ2-1; 16 bases are a match to TRBD2. Germline CDR1 reads LGHNA; CDR2 reads YNFKEQ. This CDR3 has 18 amino acids. Germline trimming cut 1 base from V and 4 bases from J; bases unmatched to any gene: 4. CDR3: CASSQGGTSGRAYNEQFF. DNA for the CDR3: TGTGCCAGCAGCCAAGGGGGGACTAGCGGGAGGGCTTACAATGAGCAGTTCTTC.

This clonotype was picked up a small number of times. The chain couples TRBV19 to TRBJ2-3; TRBD2 matches at 7 bases. Losses at the gene ends were 4 bases for V and 5 bases for J; bases not matched to a gene: 12. Germline V gene data show CDR1 as LNHDA and CDR2 as SQIVND (reference sequence). The CDR3 totals 16 residues. Here the CDR3 DNA reads TGTGCCAGTAGTAAAGGAGGGCGGGGGAGACAAGATACGCAGTATTTT. It translates to CASSKGGRGRQDTQYF.

This clonotype came up a few times. The V and J genes are TRBV6-5 and TRBJ2-1; D is perhaps TRBD1 (7 bases). Trimming removed 5 bases from V and 4 bases from J, with 18 bases in between. This CDR3 region has 16 residues. Germline V gives CDR1 MNHEY, CDR2 SVGAGI. CDR3 residues: CASSLGGGGGYNEQFF. The CDR3 nucleotides are TGTGCCAGCAGTCTTGGAGGGGGCGGTGGGTACAATGAGCAGTTCTTC.

The sample holds a few counts of this clonotype. J is TRBJ2-1 and V is TRBV7-3; D gene uncertain. Germline CDR1 SGHTA, CDR2 FQGTGA. Trimming removed 3 bases from V and 3 bases from J, with 9 bases in between. The CDR3 has 14 residues. The CDR3 loop is CASSLSPDYNEQFF. The CDR3 nucleotides read TGTGCCAGCAGCTTGAGCCCCGACTACAATGAGCAGTTCTTC.

This clonotype has a handful of counts. The chain carries TRBV5-1 and TRBJ1-1, with D perhaps TRBD1 (5 bases). Trimming pared 4 bases from V and 1 base from J, leaving 17 bases between. Germline values: CDR1 SGHRS, CDR2 YFSETQ. The CDR3 contains 16 residues. The CDR3 region is CASSPKRGGPNTEAFF. The DNA for the CDR3 is TGCGCCAGCAGCCCAAAACGGGGGGGACCGAACACTGAAGCTTTCTTT.

The chain joins TRBV5-1 to TRBJ2-7; 8 positions match TRBD2. V shed 4 bases, J shed 1 base, and the junction held 4 bases outside the gene matches. Germline CDR1 and CDR2: SGHRS and YFSETQ. CDR3 length: 14 residues. CDR3 sequence: CASSTGRGSYEQYF. CDR3 sequence (DNA): TGCGCCAGCAGCACCGGGAGGGGGTCCTACGAGCAGTACTTC.

Only a few counts were recorded for this clonotype. The chain links TRBV20-1 to TRBJ1-1, with D tentatively TRBD1 (5 bases). This CDR3 has 14 residues. CDR1 and CDR2 (germline): DFQATT, SNEGSKA (reference sequence). The V end lost 0 bases, the J end lost 2 bases, and 10 bases lay between the germline ends. CDR3 amino acids: CSAREPGTNTEAFF. CDR3 coding DNA: TGCAGTGCTAGAGAGCCCGGGACCAACACTGAAGCTTTCTTT.

This clonotype was counted many times. The genes are TRBV20-1 and TRBJ2-2; 10 nucleotides match TRBD2. The CDR3 is 15 amino acids. Per germline, CDR1 DFQATT and CDR2 SNEGSKA (reference sequence). Unmatched junction bases numbered 4, after V lost 1 base and J lost 5 bases. CDR3 coding DNA: TGCAGTGCTAGAGCTAGCGGGGGAGGGACCGGGGAGCTGTTTTTT. It codes for CSARASGGGTGELFF.

The chain carries TRBV6-5 and TRBJ2-4; D perhaps matches TRBD1 (5 bases). V was trimmed by 8 bases and J by 2 bases, leaving 10 bases between them. Germline CDR1 reads MNHEY; CDR2 reads SVGAGI. The CDR3 spans 13 residues. The CDR3, as DNA: TGTGCCAGCGGTCAGGGCCCCAAAAACATTCAGTACTTC. This encodes CASGQGPKNIQYF.

In this sample, this clonotype turned up a few times. The gene calls are TRBV19 and TRBJ2-1; 12 bases are shared with TRBD2. Germline CDR1 reads LNHDA; CDR2 reads SQIVND (reference sequence). CDR3 length: 15 residues. V dropped 3 bases and J dropped 3; count of bases not matched to a gene: 0. The DNA for the CDR3 is TGTGCCAGTAGTATGGGACTAGCGGGCTACAATGAGCAGTTCTTC. It encodes CASSMGLAGYNEQFF.

On this clonotype: It may be a read error: a sequence one base away is much more abundant. The chain recombines TRBV3-1 with TRBJ2-3, with D possibly TRBD2 on 6 matching bases. CDR1 and CDR2 from the germline V gene are LGHDT and YNNKEL (reference sequence). This CDR3 is 12 amino acids long. CDR3 amino acids: CASSQDGRGLHF. CDR3 nucleotides: TGTGCCAGCAGCCAAGACGGGCGGGGTCTGCATTTT.

V usage is TRBV9 and J usage is TRBJ2-7; possibly TRBD1 for D (6 bases). V shed 0 bases and J shed 7 bases, with 14 bases lying between them. Germline V gene sequence: CDR1 SGDLS, CDR2 YYNGEE. The length of the CDR3 is 14 residues. The CDR3 region is CASSVVAGESEQYF. CDR3 bases: TGTGCCAGCAGCGTAGTCGCAGGGGAGAGTGAGCAGTACTTC.

In the case of this clonotype: Compared with germline, one end of the junction differs, possibly owing to a read error. The chain is built from TRBV3-1 and TRBJ2-7; 7 positions match TRBD1. Germline values: CDR1 LGHDT, CDR2 YNNKEL (reference sequence). The CDR3 is made up of 14 amino acids. This CDR3 reads CARSPSGTVYEQYF. The DNA for the CDR3 is TGTGCCAGAAGCCCGTCCGGGACAGTTTACGAGCAGTACTTC.

This clonotype was observed a few times. The chain has TRBV12-3 or TRBV12-4 and TRBJ1-1; D is ambiguous. The CDR3 totals 14 residues. Deletions cut 6 bases from V and 1 base from J, with 12 bases between. In nucleotides, the CDR3 is TGTGCCAGCAGCCTATTCGTCGGGAACACTGAAGCTTTCTTT. Protein sequence: CASSLFVGNTEAFF.

This clonotype was seen only a few times. The chain's CDR3 is CASSVGSPLSSDGYTF. The CDR3 bases are TGTGCCAGCAGCGTAGGATCCCCGCTCTCATCGGATGGCTACACCTTC. V is TRBV9 and J is TRBJ1-2, with no clear D. The CDR3 is made up of 16 amino acids. Trimming cost V 0 bases and J 6 bases, with 18 bases left between them. In germline, CDR1 is SGDLS, CDR2 YYNGEE. Combining the CDR3 with reference TRBV9 and TRBJ1-2 gives the whole variable domain DSGVTQTPKHLITATGQRVTLRCSPRSGDLSVYWYQQSLDQGLQFLIQYYNGEERAKGNILERFSAQQFPDLHSELNLSSLELGDSALYFCASSVGSPLSSDGYTFGSGTRLTVV.

This clonotype was picked up a small number of times. The V and J genes are TRBV5-1 and TRBJ2-2; 8 bases fit TRBD2. Germline V gene sequence: CDR1 SGHRS, CDR2 YFSETQ. V was clipped by 0 bases and J by 0 bases; unmatched bases: 1. The CDR3 length is 16 residues. The CDR3: CASSLVSGANTGELFF. For the CDR3, the DNA is TGCGCCAGCAGCTTGGTTAGCGGGGCGAACACCGGGGAGCTGTTTTTT.

This sequence joins TRBV25-1 and TRBJ2-7; D unresolved. The CDR3 is made up of 10 amino acids. The germline gives CDR1 MGHDK, CDR2 SYGVNS. V dropped 7 bases and J dropped 4 bases, with 5 bases sitting between them. The CDR3 loop is CASILYEQYF. The CDR3 DNA follows: TGTGCCAGCATCCTGTACGAGCAGTACTTC.

This clonotype was seen only a few times. V is TRBV29-1 and J is TRBJ1-1, with D perhaps TRBD1 (6 bases). The CDR3 totals 14 residues. The germline V gene encodes CDR1 SQVTM and CDR2 ANQGSEA. V lost 7 bases to trimming and J lost 1 base, with 16 bases between them. The CDR3 loop is CSGGPGHSNTEAFF. In DNA form, the CDR3 reads TGCAGCGGTGGGCCGGGACACTCGAACACTGAAGCTTTCTTT.